This passage covers 10 T cell receptor beta chains from one sample sequenced in a study of cytotoxic CD8 clonotypes in ibrutinib-treated CLL. The assay was immunoSEQ multiplex PCR, and TCRdb's table has in-frame clones only and misses some. The sample gives more than 300,000 clones, roughly 80% of which show up once; over 5% is in the top ten. The starting material was PBMCs, obtained before ibrutinib treatment. The source is a human donor with chronic lymphocytic leukemia.

The gene calls are TRBV4-1 and TRBJ2-1; the match to TRBD2 covers 12 bases. The CDR3 runs 15 residues. Germline loops: CDR1 MGHRA, CDR2 YSYEKL. Trimming removed 1 base from V and 8 bases from J; junction bases left unmatched: 3. CDR3 bases: TGCGCCAGCAGCCAAGGGACTAGCGGGATATATGAGCAGTTCTTC. Protein product: CASSQGTSGIYEQFF.

This clone was seen only a few times. The V gene is TRBV28, the J gene TRBJ1-5; 8 nucleotides align to TRBD1. V shed 5 bases, J shed 4 bases, and the junction held 7 bases outside the gene matches. The CDR3 sequence is 15 residues long. Germline V gene lookup returns CDR1 MDHEN and CDR2 SYDVKM. CDR3 DNA sequence: TGTGCCAGCAGTCGTTACCGGGACAGGAATCAGCCCCAGCATTTT. It specifies CASSRYRDRNQPQHF. Combining the CDR3 with reference TRBV28 and TRBJ1-5 gives the whole variable domain DVKVTQSSRYLVKRTGEKVFLECVQDMDHENMFWYRQDPGLGLRLIYFSYDVKMKEKGDIPEGYSVSREKKERFSLILESASTNQTSMYLCASSRYRDRNQPQHFGDGTRLSIL.

This chain links TRBV6-1 with TRBJ1-3; D possibly corresponds to TRBD1 (5 bases). CDR1 and CDR2 (germline): MNHNS, SASEGT. The CDR3 has 13 amino acids. The V end was cut by 3 bases, the J end by 11 bases, with 14 bases between. CDR3 sequence (DNA): TGTGCCAGCAGTGAGACTCCGGGGCTCCCCATATATTTT. Its translation is CASSETPGLPIYF.

The CDR3: CASSVNPRTWGAYNEQFF. The CDR3 nucleotides read TGCGCCAGCAGTGTGAACCCTCGGACGTGGGGGGCCTACAATGAGCAGTTCTTC. The V gene is TRBV10-2, the J gene TRBJ2-1, with D tentatively TRBD2 (6 bases). Germline CDR1 is WSHSY and CDR2 is SAAADI. The CDR3 is 18 residues long. Trimming removed 4 bases at V and 2 bases at J, with 21 bases between.

The chain is built from TRBV5-6 and TRBJ1-1; D gene unclear. The germline V and J ends were trimmed by 2 bases and 4 bases, with 12 bases remaining between them. CDR1 is SGHDT and CDR2 is YYEEEE in the germline V gene. CDR3 length: 14 amino acids. This CDR3 reads CASSFSSGGTEAFF. CDR3 nucleotides: TGTGCCAGCAGCTTTTCATCGGGAGGCACTGAAGCTTTCTTT.

The chain recombines TRBV30 with TRBJ2-7; 9 bases line up with TRBD1. This CDR3 is 14 amino acids long. The ends lost 1 base at V and 5 bases at J; junction bases unmatched: 6. Germline values: CDR1 GTSNPN, CDR2 SVGIG (reference sequence). The CDR3 here is CAWSGMGQGHEQYF. DNA for the CDR3: TGTGCCTGGAGTGGTATGGGACAGGGCCACGAGCAGTACTTC.

This clone was counted a single time. The chain links TRBV27 to TRBJ1-5; 9 nucleotides agree with TRBD1. Germline CDR1 and CDR2: MNHEY and SMNVEV (reference sequence). CDR3 length equals 18 residues. V was clipped by 0 bases and J by 7 bases; unmatched bases: 13. CDR3 nucleotides: TGTGCCAGCAGTTTATCTCGAGTGGGACAGGGAGTTGGGCAGCCCCAGCATTTT. Translation gives CASSLSRVGQGVGQPQHF.

Comments on this clone: Other DNA sequences in the same sample also yield this CDR3. The chain couples TRBV5-1 to TRBJ2-1; D ambiguous. The ends were cut back, 0 bases at V and 4 bases at J, with 8 bases in the middle. The CDR3 extends over 14 amino acids. Per the germline V gene, CDR1 is SGHRS and CDR2 is YFSETQ. CDR3 in amino acids: CASSLAGLYNEQFF. The CDR3 DNA reads TGCGCCAGCAGCTTGGCGGGCCTTTACAATGAGCAGTTCTTC.

This sequence joins TRBV19 and TRBJ2-3; 9 bases are a match to TRBD2. The V segment lost 3 bases and the J segment 2 bases; nucleotides outside the gene matches: 3. This CDR3 comprises 15 residues. Germline V gene lookup returns CDR1 LNHDA and CDR2 SQIVND (reference sequence). Written as DNA, the CDR3 is TGTGCCAGTAGTATTGCTAGCGGGGCCACAGATACGCAGTATTTT. As protein: CASSIASGATDTQYF.

The chain couples TRBV19 to TRBJ1-4; possibly TRBD1 for D (5 bases). CDR1 and CDR2 (germline): LNHDA, SQIVND (reference sequence). This CDR3 spans 15 amino acids. Trimming pared 8 bases from V and 7 bases from J, leaving 20 bases between. Here the CDR3 DNA reads TGTGCCAGTTCAAATCAACGGGACGTCTCTGAAAAACTGTTTTTT. Amino acid sequence: CASSNQRDVSEKLFF.